The entry below gives a single T cell receptor (beta chain) sequence along with its context. Antigen unknown. Between the trimmed V and J ends, which lost 4 bases and 3 bases, there was a span of 18 bases. CDR1 is SNHLY, CDR2 FYNNEI, per germline. The CDR3 loop spans 16 amino acids. The sample comes from a study of graft-versus-host responses after intestinal transplantation. About the research overall: Every recipient had anti-thymocyte globulin induction and approximately three years of tacrolimus plus steroids. Findings and caveats of the study: Some GvH clones were seen earlier in gut or blood, suggesting intestinal origin. Early after transplant, HvG clones declined as circulating GvH clones peaked.

TCRdb keeps only in-frame clones here, not all; method: immunoSEQ multiplex PCR. The table lists more than 85,000 clones, roughly 92% of them singletons. The J gene is TRBJ1-1, the V gene TRBV2, with unresolved D. The sample was unstimulated CD8+ T cells sorted from spleen or lymph node cells, taken before transplant. The origin of this receptor is a human donor who was the organ donor for an intestinal transplant. CDR3 sequence: CASSVLMGSGDTEAFF. The CDR3 DNA reads TGTGCCAGCAGTGTTCTTATGGGGAGTGGGGACACTGAAGCTTTCTTT.